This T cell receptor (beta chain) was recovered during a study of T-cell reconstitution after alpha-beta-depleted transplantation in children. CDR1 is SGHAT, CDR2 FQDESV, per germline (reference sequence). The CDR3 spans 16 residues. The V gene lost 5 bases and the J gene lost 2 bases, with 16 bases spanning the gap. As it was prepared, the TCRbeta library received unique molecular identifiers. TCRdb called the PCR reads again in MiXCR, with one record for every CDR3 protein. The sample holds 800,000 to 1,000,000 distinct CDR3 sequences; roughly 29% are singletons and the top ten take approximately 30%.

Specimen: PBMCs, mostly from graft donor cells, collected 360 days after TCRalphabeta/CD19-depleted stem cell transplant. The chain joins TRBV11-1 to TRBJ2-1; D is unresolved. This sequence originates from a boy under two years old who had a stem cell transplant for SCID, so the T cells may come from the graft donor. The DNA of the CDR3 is TGTGCCAGCAGCCTCTTGTTCATGCCCGCCTACAATGAGCAGTTCTTC. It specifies CASSLLFMPAYNEQFF.